This T cell receptor (beta chain) was recovered during a study of cytomegalovirus exposure and HLA in healthy donors. V gave up 3 bases and J gave up 8 bases, with 19 bases separating them. Germline lookup yields CDR1 SEHNR and CDR2 FQNEAQ (reference sequence). The CDR3 contains 16 residues. The primer mix had 60 Vbeta and 13 Jbeta primers. Repertoires were generated with immunoSEQ multiplex PCR, while TCRdb's copy carries only in-frame clones and drops some. Of 300,000 or so clones in the sample, approximately 85% were seen once. This clone was observed a few times. Participants comprised healthy donors of bone marrow.

The V and J genes are TRBV7-9 and TRBJ1-4, with D possibly TRBD1 on 5 matching bases. The material sequenced was PBMCs. The TCR originated in a woman between 40 and 55 years old in good health and CMV-seropositive. CDR3 loop: CASSLVQSAGGEKLFF. The CDR3, as DNA: TGTGCCAGCAGCTTGGTTCAGTCCGCGGGGGGAGAAAAACTGTTTTTT.